The 32 T cell receptor beta chains reported below all come from one sample, sequenced in a study of OX40 agonist ivuxolimab in advanced cancers. The assay was immunoSEQ multiplex PCR, and TCRdb's table has in-frame clones only and misses some. The data show about 36,000 clones, with more than 70% seen just once and around 13% held by the top ten. Specimen: CD4+ or CD8+ T cells sorted from blood, collected in a trial of the OX40 agonist ivuxolimab. All receptors derive from an adult with an advanced solid tumor such as melanoma, head and neck, liver or kidney cancer.

The rearrangement links TRBV5-6 to TRBJ2-1, with D possibly being TRBD1 or TRBD2 (5 bases each). The V gene's germline CDR1 is SGHDT and CDR2 YYEEEE. This CDR3 is 12 amino acids long. V was trimmed by 2 bases and J by 10 bases, leaving 10 bases between them. Here the CDR3 reads CASSFGTEEQFF. Written as DNA, the CDR3 is TGTGCCAGCAGCTTTGGGACCGAAGAGCAGTTCTTC.

This chain's CDR3 is CASSLAGGQTYEQYF. The CDR3 region has the DNA TGTGCCAGCAGCTTAGCAGGCGGGCAGACCTACGAGCAGTACTTC. This sequence joins TRBV7-8 and TRBJ2-7; possible D gene TRBD2, 5 bases. In germline, CDR1 is SGHVS, CDR2 FQNEAQ. This CDR3 is built from 15 residues. V was clipped by 0 bases and J by 2 bases, with 11 bases between them. Combining the CDR3 with reference TRBV7-8 and TRBJ2-7 gives the whole variable domain GAGVSQSPRYKVAKRGQDVALRCDPISGHVSLFWYQQALGQGPEFLTYFQNEAQLDKSGLPSDRFFAERPEGSVSTLKIQRTQQEDSAVYLCASSLAGGQTYEQYFGPGTRLTVT.

The table lists this clone with a few counts. The V and J genes are TRBV25-1 and TRBJ2-1; no reliable D call. The CDR3 contains 16 residues. The V end was cut by 6 bases, the J end by 0 bases, with 15 bases between. Germline assignment: CDR1 MGHDK and CDR2 SYGVNS. CDR3 amino acids: CASSKEGPSSYNEQFF. The CDR3 DNA reads TGTGCCAGCAGCAAGGAAGGGCCGAGCTCCTACAATGAGCAGTTCTTC.

The rearrangement links TRBV6-1 to TRBJ2-7; 12 nucleotides align to TRBD1. The germline gives CDR1 MNHNS, CDR2 SASEGT. The CDR3 is made up of 13 amino acids. V gave up 8 bases and J gave up 4 bases; unmatched junction bases: 3. The CDR3 sequence: CASGGQGAYEQYF. CDR3 sequence (DNA): TGTGCCAGCGGGGGACAGGGGGCATACGAGCAGTACTTC.

This clone has only one observation. The chain joins TRBV27 to TRBJ2-1; TRBD2 matches at 14 bases. The CDR3 has 16 amino acids. Unmatched junction bases numbered 7, after V lost 5 bases and J lost 7 bases. Germline V gene lookup returns CDR1 MNHEY and CDR2 SMNVEV (reference sequence). CDR3 sequence: CASSPLTSGRGNEQFF. CDR3 coding DNA: TGTGCCAGCAGTCCCCTGACTAGCGGGAGGGGGAATGAGCAGTTCTTC.

In this sample, this clone turned up once. DNA of the CDR3: TGCGCCAGCAGCTTTTCCTATCAAGGCTACGAGCAGTACTTC. Its translation: CASSFSYQGYEQYF. The rearrangement joins TRBV5-1 to TRBJ2-7; D gene uncertain. From germline, CDR1 is SGHRS and CDR2 YFSETQ. This CDR3 region has 14 residues. Trimming removed 2 bases from V and 3 bases from J, with 12 bases in between.

This clone was picked up a small number of times. Distinct nucleotide sequences in the sample also encode this CDR3. The CDR3 loop is CASSIWGRGDQPQHF. The CDR3 DNA reads TGTGCCAGTAGTATTTGGGGCAGGGGAGATCAGCCCCAGCATTTT. The chain joins TRBV19 to TRBJ1-5; a weak D match, TRBD1 (6 bases). Germline CDR1 reads LNHDA; CDR2 reads SQIVND (reference sequence). V lost 3 bases to trimming and J lost 5 bases, with 14 bases between them. The CDR3 runs 15 residues. Full variable domain (missing parts from reference TRBV19 and TRBJ1-5): DGGITQSPKYLFRKEGQNVTLSCEQNLNHDAMYWYRQDPGQGLRLIYYSQIVNDFQKGDIAEGYSVSREKKESFPLTVTSAQKNPTAFYLCASSIWGRGDQPQHFGDGTRLSIL.

The genes are TRBV5-1 and TRBJ2-1; D might be TRBD1 (5 bases). V shed 0 bases and J shed 4 bases, with 8 bases lying between them. Germline V gene sequence: CDR1 SGHRS, CDR2 YFSETQ. The CDR3 is made up of 14 amino acids. CDR3 bases: TGCGCCAGCAGCTTGGAGGGGAAATACAATGAGCAGTTCTTC. This translates into CASSLEGKYNEQFF.

The chain is built from TRBV7-9 and TRBJ2-5; D call uncertain. This CDR3 has 12 amino acids. Germline CDR1 and CDR2: SEHNR and FQNEAQ (reference sequence). V was cut by 5 bases and J by 6 bases, with 10 bases left in between. This CDR3 reads CASSNPDQTQYF. The CDR3 DNA follows: TGTGCCAGCAGCAATCCCGACCAGACCCAGTACTTC.

This rearrangement joins TRBV2 to TRBJ2-7; no definite D call. The CDR3 is 14 amino acids. The V and J ends lost 7 bases and 1 base respectively, with 14 bases between them. Germline CDR1 is SNHLY and CDR2 is FYNNEI. CDR3 region: CASTRADGSYEQYF. As DNA, the CDR3 is TGTGCCAGCACTCGCGCGGACGGGTCCTACGAGCAGTACTTC.

In this sample, this clone turned up a few times. This chain connects TRBV7-6 to TRBJ1-4; D is unclear. CDR3 length: 14 amino acids. CDR1 and CDR2 (germline): SGHVS, FNYEAQ. V lost 4 bases to trimming and J lost 3 bases, with 9 bases between them. The CDR3 DNA reads TGTGCCAGCAGCTCGGACTCAGCTAATGAAAAACTGTTTTTT. Protein sequence: CASSSDSANEKLFF.

This sequence joins TRBV28 and TRBJ1-1; D call uncertain. This CDR3 comprises 16 residues. Per germline, CDR1 MDHEN and CDR2 SYDVKM. V lost 2 bases and J 1 base, leaving 14 bases between the germline ends. The CDR3 spells CASSLPRERPNTEAFF. As DNA, the CDR3 is TGTGCCAGCAGTTTACCCCGCGAGAGGCCGAACACTGAAGCTTTCTTT.

The chain employs TRBV25-1 and TRBJ1-6; the D gene is possibly TRBD1 (5 bases). V was cut by 2 bases and J by 6 bases, with 11 bases left in between. The CDR3 spans 15 residues. From germline, CDR1 is MGHDK and CDR2 SYGVNS. CDR3 amino acids: CASSETGTVNSPLHF. The CDR3 coding sequence is TGTGCCAGCAGTGAAACCGGGACGGTTAATTCACCCCTCCACTTT.

This clone came up once. V gene TRBV4-1 combines with J gene TRBJ2-5; 9 bases fit TRBD1. CDR1 is MGHRA, CDR2 YSYEKL, per germline. The CDR3 is made up of 16 amino acids. Trimming removed 4 bases from V and 5 bases from J; junction bases left unmatched: 11. CDR3 nucleotides: TGCGCCAGCAGCCCAATCGGACAGGGGATACGGGAGACCCAGTACTTC. Its protein product is CASSPIGQGIRETQYF.

This chain links TRBV28 with TRBJ2-1, with 8 bases that match TRBD2. V was clipped by 7 bases and J by 1 base; unmatched bases: 12. CDR3 length: 17 amino acids. The germline gives CDR1 MDHEN, CDR2 SYDVKM. Here the CDR3 reads CASNLLGASGSYNEQFF. In DNA, the CDR3 is TGTGCCAGCAACCTTTTGGGGGCTAGCGGGTCCTACAATGAGCAGTTCTTC.

V usage is TRBV6-5 and J usage is TRBJ1-5; 8 bases are a match to TRBD1. The CDR3 is made up of 15 amino acids. Germline values: CDR1 MNHEY, CDR2 SVGAGI. The J segment lost 3 bases and the V segment lost 5 bases, leaving 6 bases of the junction unmatched. CDR3 residues: CASSPWTGNNQPQHF. CDR3 coding DNA: TGTGCCAGCAGTCCATGGACAGGGAACAATCAGCCCCAGCATTTT.

This chain links TRBV15 with TRBJ2-3; the D gene is possibly TRBD1 (6 bases). Between the trimmed V and J ends, which lost 5 bases and 0 bases, there was a span of 18 bases. The CDR3 runs to 17 residues. Per the germline V gene, CDR1 is LNHNV and CDR2 is YYDKDF (reference sequence). CDR3 bases: TGTGCCACCAGCGAGGGCCAGGGGCCTTCTAGCACAGATACGCAGTATTTT. Translating gives CATSEGQGPSSTDTQYF.

The gene calls are TRBV6-5 and TRBJ2-1; tentative D call: TRBD2 (5 bases). V lost 8 bases to trimming and J lost 6 bases, with 14 bases between them. Germline CDR1 and CDR2: MNHEY and SVGAGI. CDR3 length: 13 residues. CDR3 amino acids: CASSVGDGNEQFF. The CDR3 coding sequence is TGTGCCAGCTCCGTCGGGGATGGCAATGAGCAGTTCTTC.

The CDR3 nucleotides are TGTGCCAGCAGAGGCAGGGGGCATCCTCTTCTGTACAATGAGCAGTTCTTC. Its translation: CASRGRGHPLLYNEQFF. The chain couples TRBV28 to TRBJ2-1; 8 nucleotides align to TRBD1. The length of the CDR3 is 17 residues. CDR1 MDHEN and CDR2 SYDVKM come from the germline V gene. The trim removed 6 bases at V and 4 bases at J, leaving 14 bases unmatched.

This clone was found a few times. The rearrangement uses TRBV11-3 and TRBJ2-3, with TRBD2 matching 7 bases. The CDR3 has 14 amino acids. The V gene end was trimmed by 4 bases and the J gene end by 4 bases; junction bases not matched to a gene: 5. CDR1 SGHNT and CDR2 YENEEA come from the germline V gene. CDR3 region: CASSSRREPDTQYF. In nucleotides, the CDR3 is TGTGCCAGCAGCTCCCGGCGGGAGCCAGATACGCAGTATTTT.

The chain combines TRBV19 with TRBJ2-2; D unclear. Germline V gene data show CDR1 as LNHDA and CDR2 as SQIVND (reference sequence). The CDR3 is 15 amino acids. V dropped 1 base and J dropped 7 bases, with 13 bases sitting between them. CDR3 sequence (DNA): TGTGCCAGTAGTATAGGGCAAGTTTTGGTCGGGGAGCTGTTTTTT. Amino acid sequence: CASSIGQVLVGELFF.

This sequence joins TRBV30 and TRBJ1-4; D is ambiguous. The V gene's germline CDR1 is GTSNPN and CDR2 SVGIG (reference sequence). V gave up 5 bases and J gave up 5 bases, with 18 bases separating them. The CDR3 has 15 residues. The chain's CDR3 is CAWGQDLGENEKLFF. CDR3 DNA: TGTGCCTGGGGTCAGGACCTAGGCGAAAATGAAAAACTGTTTTTT.

The chain carries TRBV5-1 and TRBJ2-1; 8 bases match TRBD2. This CDR3 spans 13 amino acids. CDR1 and CDR2 (germline): SGHRS, YFSETQ. V shed 6 bases and J 9 bases; nucleotides not matched to a gene: 8. In DNA form, the CDR3 reads TGCGCCAGCAAGGGACTAGACGCTGCTGAGCAGTTCTTC. Its translation is CASKGLDAAEQFF.

This clone has just one count. The V call is TRBV7-9, the J call TRBJ2-1, with no clear D. V lost 7 bases, J lost 10 bases, and 23 bases lay in between. The CDR3 has 15 residues. In germline, CDR1 is SEHNR, CDR2 FQNEAQ (reference sequence). The CDR3 loop is CASTTTGVFPLEQFF. The CDR3 nucleotides read TGTGCCAGCACCACTACTGGCGTCTTCCCGCTCGAGCAGTTCTTC.

This rearrangement joins TRBV15 to TRBJ2-5, with 12 bases identical to TRBD1. The CDR3 has 16 residues. The V gene's germline CDR1 is LNHNV and CDR2 YYDKDF (reference sequence). J gave up 5 bases and V 2 bases, and 6 bases lay outside the gene matches. The CDR3 reads CATSRNRDRGRETQYF. The DNA for the CDR3 is TGTGCCACCAGCAGAAACCGGGACAGGGGGCGGGAGACCCAGTACTTC. The complete variable domain, with remaining parts taken from reference TRBV15 and TRBJ2-5, reads DAMVIQNPRYQVTQFGKPVTLSCSQTLNHNVMYWYQQKSSQAPKLLFHYYDKDFNNEADTPDNFQSRRPNTSFCFLDIRSPGLGDTAMYLCATSRNRDRGRETQYFGPGTRLLVL.

The chain joins TRBV10-2 to TRBJ2-1, with no clear D. The CDR3 runs to 12 residues. Germline V gene sequence: CDR1 WSHSY, CDR2 SAAADI. V lost 3 bases to trimming and J lost 8 bases, with 8 bases between them. The DNA for the CDR3 is TGCGCCAGCAGTGAAGTTTGGCATGAGCAGTTCTTC. This gives the protein CASSEVWHEQFF.

This clone was counted between two and nine times. V gene TRBV6-5 combines with J gene TRBJ1-1, with D unclear. Looked up from germline, CDR1 is MNHEY and CDR2 is SVGAGI. Trimming pared 7 bases from V and 3 bases from J, leaving 15 bases between. The length of the CDR3 is 14 residues. The CDR3 spells CASIEARPYTEAFF. The CDR3 DNA reads as TGTGCCAGCATCGAGGCTAGGCCGTACACTGAAGCTTTCTTT.

This chain connects TRBV6-5 to TRBJ1-1; D is unresolved. Trimming shortened V by 5 bases and J by 3 bases, and 10 bases separated the two germline ends. CDR3 length: 13 amino acids. CDR1 is MNHEY, CDR2 SVGAGI, per germline. Here the CDR3 DNA reads TGTGCCAGCAGTCCTGACGGGGACACTGAAGCTTTCTTT. Amino acid sequence: CASSPDGDTEAFF.

This chain joins TRBV13 and TRBJ2-1; possibly TRBD1 for D (7 bases). The CDR3 consists of 14 residues. Germline lookup yields CDR1 PRHDT and CDR2 FYEKMQ (reference sequence). Trimming pared 7 bases from V and 0 bases from J, leaving 10 bases between. CDR3 region: CASTEGASYNEQFF. The CDR3 DNA is TGTGCCAGCACGGAGGGGGCCTCCTACAATGAGCAGTTCTTC.

This sequence joins TRBV2 and TRBJ1-1; tentatively, D is TRBD1 (5 bases). CDR1 SNHLY and CDR2 FYNNEI come from the germline V gene. Trimming took off 7 bases at V and 5 bases at J, with 17 bases between the two ends. There are 14 residues in the CDR3. In nucleotides, the CDR3 is TGTGCCAGCACCCCAGGGCAGGGATGGACTGAAGCTTTCTTT. This gives the protein CASTPGQGWTEAFF.

This chain links TRBV9 with TRBJ1-5, with D tentatively TRBD1 (5 bases). The CDR3 has 14 amino acids. The V gene's germline CDR1 is SGDLS and CDR2 YYNGEE. With 0 bases removed from V and 4 bases from J, the gap between germline ends came to 8 bases. The CDR3 coding sequence is TGTGCCAGCAGCGTAGGAGGGGAAAATCAGCCCCAGCATTTT. It encodes CASSVGGENQPQHF.

The DNA of the CDR3 is TGTGCCAGTAGGCCGGCGGGGGTGGGTGCAGATACGCAGTATTTT. As protein: CASRPAGVGADTQYF. The rearrangement joins TRBV19 to TRBJ2-3; 7 bases line up with TRBD2. V lost 6 bases and J lost 4; bases outside the gene matches: 10. Per germline, CDR1 LNHDA and CDR2 SQIVND (reference sequence). The CDR3 loop spans 15 amino acids.